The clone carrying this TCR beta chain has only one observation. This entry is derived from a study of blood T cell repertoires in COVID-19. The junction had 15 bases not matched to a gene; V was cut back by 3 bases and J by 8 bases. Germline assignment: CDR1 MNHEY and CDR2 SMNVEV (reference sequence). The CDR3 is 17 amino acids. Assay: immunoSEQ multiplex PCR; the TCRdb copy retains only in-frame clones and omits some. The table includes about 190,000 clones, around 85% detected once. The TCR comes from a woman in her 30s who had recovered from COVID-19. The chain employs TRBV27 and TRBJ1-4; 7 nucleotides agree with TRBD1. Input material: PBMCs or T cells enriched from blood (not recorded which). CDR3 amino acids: CASSLVGQRLPEEKLFF. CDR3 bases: TGTGCCAGCAGTTTGGTGGGACAGCGTCTACCGGAGGAAAAACTGTTTTTT.